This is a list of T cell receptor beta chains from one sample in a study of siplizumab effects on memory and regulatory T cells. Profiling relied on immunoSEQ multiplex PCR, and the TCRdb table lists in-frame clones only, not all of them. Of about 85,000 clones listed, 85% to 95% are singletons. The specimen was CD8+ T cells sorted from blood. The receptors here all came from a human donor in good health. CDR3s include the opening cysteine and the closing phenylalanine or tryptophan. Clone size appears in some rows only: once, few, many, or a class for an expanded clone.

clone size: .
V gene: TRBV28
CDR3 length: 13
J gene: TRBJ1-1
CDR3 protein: CASSLAPRLGAFF

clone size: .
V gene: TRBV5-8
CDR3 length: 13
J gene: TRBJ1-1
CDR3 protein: CASTLGGNTEAFF

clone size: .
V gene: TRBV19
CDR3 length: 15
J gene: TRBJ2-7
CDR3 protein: CASSIRDELLYEQYF

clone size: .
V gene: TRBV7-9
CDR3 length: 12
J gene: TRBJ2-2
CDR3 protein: CASSFPSGELFF

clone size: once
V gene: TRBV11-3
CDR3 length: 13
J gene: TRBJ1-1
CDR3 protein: CASSLGVNTEAFF

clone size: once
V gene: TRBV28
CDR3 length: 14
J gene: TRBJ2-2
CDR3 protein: CASNNPSGQWELFF

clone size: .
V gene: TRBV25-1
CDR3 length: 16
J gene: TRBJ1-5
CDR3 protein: CASSDSGGGGCQPQHF

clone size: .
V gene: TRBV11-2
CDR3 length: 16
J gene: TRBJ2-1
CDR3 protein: CASTKGRREGFNEQFF

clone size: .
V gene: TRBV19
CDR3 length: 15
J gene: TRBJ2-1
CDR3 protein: CASSIGQSSYNEQFF

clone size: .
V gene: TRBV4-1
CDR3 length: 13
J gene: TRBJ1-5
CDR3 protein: CASSQGIEGPQHF

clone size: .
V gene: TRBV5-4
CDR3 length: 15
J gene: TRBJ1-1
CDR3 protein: CASTPGGTGRFEAFF

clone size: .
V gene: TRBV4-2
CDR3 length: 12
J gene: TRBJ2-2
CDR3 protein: CASSRVGGELFF

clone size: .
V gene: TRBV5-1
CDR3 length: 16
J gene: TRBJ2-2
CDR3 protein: CASSFPGLVDTGELFF

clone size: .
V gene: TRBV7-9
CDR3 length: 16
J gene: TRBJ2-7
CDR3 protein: CASSFPQGRQSYEQYF

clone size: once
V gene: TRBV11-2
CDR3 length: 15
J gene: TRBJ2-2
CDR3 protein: CASRGLAPNTGELFF

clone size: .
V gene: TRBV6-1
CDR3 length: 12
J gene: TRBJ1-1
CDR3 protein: CASNAAVLEAFF

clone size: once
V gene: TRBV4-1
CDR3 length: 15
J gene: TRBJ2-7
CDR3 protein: CASSQANRGTGEQYF

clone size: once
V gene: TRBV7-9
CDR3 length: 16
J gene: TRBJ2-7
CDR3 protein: CASSSESGRGFYEQYF